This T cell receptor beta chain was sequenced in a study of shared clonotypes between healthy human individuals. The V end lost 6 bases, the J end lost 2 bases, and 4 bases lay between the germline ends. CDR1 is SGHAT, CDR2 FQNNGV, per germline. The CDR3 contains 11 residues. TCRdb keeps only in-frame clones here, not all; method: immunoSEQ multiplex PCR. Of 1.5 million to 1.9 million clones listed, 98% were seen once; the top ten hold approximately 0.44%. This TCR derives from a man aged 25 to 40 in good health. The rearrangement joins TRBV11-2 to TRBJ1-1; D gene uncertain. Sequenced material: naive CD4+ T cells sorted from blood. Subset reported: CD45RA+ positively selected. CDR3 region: CASRSNTEAFF. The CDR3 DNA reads TGTGCCAGCAGATCTAACACTGAAGCTTTCTTT.